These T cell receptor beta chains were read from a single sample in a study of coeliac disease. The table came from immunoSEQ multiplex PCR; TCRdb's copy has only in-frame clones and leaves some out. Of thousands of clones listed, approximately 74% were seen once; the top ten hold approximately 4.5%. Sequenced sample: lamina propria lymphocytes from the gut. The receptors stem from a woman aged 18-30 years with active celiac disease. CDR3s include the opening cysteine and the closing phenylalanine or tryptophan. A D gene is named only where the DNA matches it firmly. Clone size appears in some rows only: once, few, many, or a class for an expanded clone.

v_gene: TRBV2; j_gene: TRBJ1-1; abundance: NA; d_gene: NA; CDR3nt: TGTGCCGGAAAGGGGCAGATGAACACTGAAGCTTTCTTT; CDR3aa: CAGKGQMNTEAFF
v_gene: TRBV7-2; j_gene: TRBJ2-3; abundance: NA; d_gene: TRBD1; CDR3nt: TGTGCCAGCAGCGTGACAGGGTGGGGCACAGATACGCAGTATTTT; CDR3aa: CASSVTGWGTDTQYF
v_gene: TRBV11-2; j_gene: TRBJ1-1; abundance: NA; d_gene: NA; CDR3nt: TGTGCCAGCAGCAGACTGGCGGGTTTCACTGAAGCTTTCTTT; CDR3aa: CASSRLAGFTEAFF
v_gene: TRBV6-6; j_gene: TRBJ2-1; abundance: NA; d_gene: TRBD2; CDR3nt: TGTGCCAGCAAGGCGGGAGGAGGATATGGTGAGCAGTTCTTC; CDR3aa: CASKAGGGYGEQFF
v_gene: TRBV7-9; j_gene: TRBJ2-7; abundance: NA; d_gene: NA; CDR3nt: TGTGCCAGCAGCTTTGAGGGAGCGTACTCCTACGAGCAGTACTTC; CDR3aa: CASSFEGAYSYEQYF
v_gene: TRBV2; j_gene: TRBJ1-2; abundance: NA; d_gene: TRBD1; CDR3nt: TGTGCCAGCACCGAGGGACAGGGCTATGGCTACACCTTC; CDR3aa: CASTEGQGYGYTF
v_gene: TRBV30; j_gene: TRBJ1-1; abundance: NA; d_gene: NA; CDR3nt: TGTGCCTGGCTTGGCACAGCCGCTCTCAAAACCGACACTGAAGCTTTCTTT; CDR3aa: CAWLGTAALKTDTEAFF
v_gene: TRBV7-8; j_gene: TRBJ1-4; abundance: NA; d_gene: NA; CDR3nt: TGTGCCAGCAGCCCTCCAGACAGGTTTACTAATGAAAAACTGTTTTTT; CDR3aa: CASSPPDRFTNEKLFF
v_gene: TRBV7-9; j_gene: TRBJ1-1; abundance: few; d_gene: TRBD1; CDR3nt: TGTGCCAGCAGCCCCGGGACAGGAGAAGCTCTCTTT; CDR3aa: CASSPGTGEALF
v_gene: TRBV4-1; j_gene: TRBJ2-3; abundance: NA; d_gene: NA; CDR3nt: TGCGCCAGCAGCAAGGCGTACCGGGAAGGCACAGATACGCAGTATTTT; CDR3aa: CASSKAYREGTDTQYF
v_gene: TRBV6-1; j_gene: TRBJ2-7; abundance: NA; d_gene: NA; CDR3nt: TGTGCCAGCAGTGGCCGGGCCACCGGGGAGTACTTC; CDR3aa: CASSGRATGEYF
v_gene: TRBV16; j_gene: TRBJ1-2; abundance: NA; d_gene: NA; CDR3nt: TGTGCCAGCAGCCAGACACACAGGACCCTGAACTATGGCTACACCTTC; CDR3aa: CASSQTHRTLNYGYTF
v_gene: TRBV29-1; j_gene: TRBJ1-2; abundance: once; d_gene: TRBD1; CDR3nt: TGCAGCGTTGTCGGCCGGACAGGGCCTAACTATGGCTACACCTTC; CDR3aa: CSVVGRTGPNYGYTF
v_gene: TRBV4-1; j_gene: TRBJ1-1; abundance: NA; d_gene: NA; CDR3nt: TGCGCCAGCAGCCACCCAGTCTTGGGGTACAGGGAAGGCACTGAAGCTTTCTTT; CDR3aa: CASSHPVLGYREGTEAFF
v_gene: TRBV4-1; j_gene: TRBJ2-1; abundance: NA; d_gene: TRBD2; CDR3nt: TGCGCCAGCAGCCTAGGACTAGCGGGGGGGCGTAACAATGAGCAGTTCTTC; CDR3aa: CASSLGLAGGRNNEQFF
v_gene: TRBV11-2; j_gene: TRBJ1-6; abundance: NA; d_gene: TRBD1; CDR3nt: TGTGCCAGCAGCCCCACAGGGGACTCACCCCTCCACTTT; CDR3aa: CASSPTGDSPLHF
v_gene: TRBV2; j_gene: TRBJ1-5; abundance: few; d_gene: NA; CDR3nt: TGTGCCTCCGTCGAGGTTAGCAATCAGCCCCAGCATTTT; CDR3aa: CASVEVSNQPQHF
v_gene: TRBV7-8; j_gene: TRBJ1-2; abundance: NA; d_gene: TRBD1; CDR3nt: TGTGCCAGCAGCTCAAGAGGACAGGGTGGCTATGGCTACACCTTC; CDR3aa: CASSSRGQGGYGYTF